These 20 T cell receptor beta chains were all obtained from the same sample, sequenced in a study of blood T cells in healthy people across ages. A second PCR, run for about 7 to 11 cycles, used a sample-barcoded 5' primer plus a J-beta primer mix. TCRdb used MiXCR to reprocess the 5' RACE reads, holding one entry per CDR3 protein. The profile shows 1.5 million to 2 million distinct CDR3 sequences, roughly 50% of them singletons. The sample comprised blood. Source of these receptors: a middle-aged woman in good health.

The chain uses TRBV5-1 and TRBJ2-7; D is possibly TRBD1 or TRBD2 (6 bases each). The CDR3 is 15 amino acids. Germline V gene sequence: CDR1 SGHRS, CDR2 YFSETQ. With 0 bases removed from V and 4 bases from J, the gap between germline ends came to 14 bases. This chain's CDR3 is CASSLESGARYEQYF. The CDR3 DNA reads TGCGCCAGCAGCTTGGAATCGGGGGCTAGATACGAGCAGTACTTC.

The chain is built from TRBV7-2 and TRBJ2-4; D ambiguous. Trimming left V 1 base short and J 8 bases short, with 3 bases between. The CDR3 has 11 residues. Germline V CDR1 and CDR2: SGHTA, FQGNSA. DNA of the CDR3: TGTGCCAGCAGCTTAGTATACATTCAGTACTTC. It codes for CASSLVYIQYF.

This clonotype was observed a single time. The CDR3: CSVSSGQGQPQHF. CDR3 bases: TGCAGCGTATCATCCGGACAAGGGCAGCCCCAGCATTTT. The J gene is TRBJ1-5, the V gene TRBV29-1; possibly TRBD1 for D (5 bases). Germline V gene data show CDR1 as SQVTM and CDR2 as ANQGSEA. The CDR3 covers 13 residues. Trimming removed 6 bases at V and 7 bases at J, with 16 bases between.

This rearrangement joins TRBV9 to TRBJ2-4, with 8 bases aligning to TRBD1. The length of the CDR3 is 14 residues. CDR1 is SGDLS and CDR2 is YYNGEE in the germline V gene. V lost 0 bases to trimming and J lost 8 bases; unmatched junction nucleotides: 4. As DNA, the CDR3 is TGTGCCAGCAGCGTAGGGACAGGGACAGACATTCAGTACTTC. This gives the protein CASSVGTGTDIQYF.

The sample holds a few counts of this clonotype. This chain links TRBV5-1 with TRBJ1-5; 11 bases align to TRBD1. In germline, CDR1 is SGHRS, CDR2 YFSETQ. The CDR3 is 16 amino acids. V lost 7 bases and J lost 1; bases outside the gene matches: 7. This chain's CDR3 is CASSPGQGVSNQPQHF. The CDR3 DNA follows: TGCGCCAGCTCCCCGGGACAGGGGGTGAGCAATCAGCCCCAGCATTTT.

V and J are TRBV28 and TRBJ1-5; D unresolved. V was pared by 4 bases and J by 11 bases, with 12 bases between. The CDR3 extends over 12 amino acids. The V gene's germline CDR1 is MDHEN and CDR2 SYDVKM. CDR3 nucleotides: TGTGCCAGCAGTTCTTCCCAAAGGGCCCAGCATTTT. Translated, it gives CASSSSQRAQHF.

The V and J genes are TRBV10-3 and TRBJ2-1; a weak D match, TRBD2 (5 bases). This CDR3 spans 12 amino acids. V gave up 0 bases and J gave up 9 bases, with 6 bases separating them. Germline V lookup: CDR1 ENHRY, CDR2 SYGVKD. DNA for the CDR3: TGTGCCATCAGTGAGTCTGGACTTGAGCAGTTCTTC. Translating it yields CAISESGLEQFF.

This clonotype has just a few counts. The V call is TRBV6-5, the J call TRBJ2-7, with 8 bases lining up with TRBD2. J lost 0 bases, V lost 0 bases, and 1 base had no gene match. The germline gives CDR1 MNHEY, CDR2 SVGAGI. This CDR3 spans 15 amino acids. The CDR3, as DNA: TGTGCCAGCAGTTACTCTAGCGGGGTCTCCTACGAGCAGTACTTC. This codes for CASSYSSGVSYEQYF.

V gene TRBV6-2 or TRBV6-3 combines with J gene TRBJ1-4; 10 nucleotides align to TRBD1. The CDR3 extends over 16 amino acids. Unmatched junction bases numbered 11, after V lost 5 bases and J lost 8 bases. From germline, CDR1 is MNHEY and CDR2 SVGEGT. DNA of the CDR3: TGTGCCAGCAGTCCCGGCGACAGGGGGCAATTGGAAAAACTGTTTTTT. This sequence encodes CASSPGDRGQLEKLFF.

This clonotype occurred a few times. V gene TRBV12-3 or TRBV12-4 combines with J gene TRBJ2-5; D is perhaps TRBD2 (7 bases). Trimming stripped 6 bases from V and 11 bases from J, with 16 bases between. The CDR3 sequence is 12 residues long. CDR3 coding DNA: TGTGCCAGCAGAGGCTTGGGGGGGGCACAGTACTTC. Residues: CASRGLGGAQYF.

As DNA, the CDR3 is TGTGCCAGCAACGAACAGGGTCCGCTAGAGACCCAGTACTTC. It encodes CASNEQGPLETQYF. The chain is built from TRBV7-2 and TRBJ2-5; D perhaps matches TRBD1 (6 bases). The CDR3 spans 14 residues. The germline V gene encodes CDR1 SGHTA and CDR2 FQGNSA. V gave up 7 bases and J gave up 4 bases, with 16 bases separating them.

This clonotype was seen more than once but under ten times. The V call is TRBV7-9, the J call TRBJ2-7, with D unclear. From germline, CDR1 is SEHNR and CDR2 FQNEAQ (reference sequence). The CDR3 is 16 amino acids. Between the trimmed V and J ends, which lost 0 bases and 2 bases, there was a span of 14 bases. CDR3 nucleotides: TGTGCCAGCAGCTTAGCGGTAGCACAGAAACCCTACGAGCAGTACTTC. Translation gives CASSLAVAQKPYEQYF.

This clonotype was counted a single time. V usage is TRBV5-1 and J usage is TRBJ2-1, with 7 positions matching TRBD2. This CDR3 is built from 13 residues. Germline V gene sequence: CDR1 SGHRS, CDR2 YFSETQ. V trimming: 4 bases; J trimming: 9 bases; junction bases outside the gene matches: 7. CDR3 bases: TGCGCCAGCAGCCATGCGGGGGTTGGTGAGCAGTTCTTC. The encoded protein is CASSHAGVGEQFF.

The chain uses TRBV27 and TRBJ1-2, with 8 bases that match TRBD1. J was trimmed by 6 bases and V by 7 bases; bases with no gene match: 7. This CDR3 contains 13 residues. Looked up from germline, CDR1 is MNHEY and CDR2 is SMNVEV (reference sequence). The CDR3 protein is CASNGQGEHGYTF. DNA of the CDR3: TGTGCCAGCAATGGACAGGGCGAGCATGGCTACACCTTC.

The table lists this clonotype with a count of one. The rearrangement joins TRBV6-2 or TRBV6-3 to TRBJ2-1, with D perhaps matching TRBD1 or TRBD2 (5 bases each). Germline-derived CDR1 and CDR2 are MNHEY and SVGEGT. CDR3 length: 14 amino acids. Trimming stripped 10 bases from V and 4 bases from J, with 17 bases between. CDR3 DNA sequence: TGTGCCACGCGGCTTGGGACCGCGTACAATGAGCAGTTCTTC. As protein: CATRLGTAYNEQFF.

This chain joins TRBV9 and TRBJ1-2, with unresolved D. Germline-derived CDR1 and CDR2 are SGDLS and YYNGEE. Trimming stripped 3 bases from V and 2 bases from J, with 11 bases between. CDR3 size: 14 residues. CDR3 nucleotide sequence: TGTGCCAGCAGCGGAAGTTACACGAACTATGGCTACACCTTC. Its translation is CASSGSYTNYGYTF.

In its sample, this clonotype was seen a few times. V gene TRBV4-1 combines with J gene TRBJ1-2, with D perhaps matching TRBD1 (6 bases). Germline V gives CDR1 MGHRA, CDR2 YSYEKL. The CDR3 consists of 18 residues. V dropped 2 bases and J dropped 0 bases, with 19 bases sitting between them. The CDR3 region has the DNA TGCGCCAGCAGCCAACAAATGGGGGGACACCGAGCTAACTATGGCTACACCTTC. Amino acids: CASSQQMGGHRANYGYTF.

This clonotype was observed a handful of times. The CDR3 sequence is CASSFPASETQYF. As DNA, the CDR3 is TGTGCCAGCAGCTTCCCGGCCTCGGAGACCCAGTACTTC. This chain uses TRBV28 with TRBJ2-5; D gene unclear. CDR3 length: 13 amino acids. The germline gives CDR1 MDHEN, CDR2 SYDVKM. The V gene lost 6 bases and the J gene lost 5 bases, with 13 bases spanning the gap.

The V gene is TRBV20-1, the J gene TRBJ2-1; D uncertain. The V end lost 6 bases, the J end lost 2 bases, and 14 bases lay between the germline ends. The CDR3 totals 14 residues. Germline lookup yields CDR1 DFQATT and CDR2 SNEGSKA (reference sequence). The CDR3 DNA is TGCAGTGCCCTCGCCCAGCTTACCTACAATGAGCAGTTCTTC. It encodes CSALAQLTYNEQFF.

The CDR3 loop reads CASSPNDRNTDTQYF. CDR3 DNA sequence: TGTGCCAGCAGCCCAAATGACAGAAACACAGATACGCAGTATTTT. This rearrangement joins TRBV7-2 to TRBJ2-3; perhaps TRBD1 as D (5 bases). Trimming pared 5 bases from V and 2 bases from J, leaving 14 bases between. Germline V gene lookup returns CDR1 SGHTA and CDR2 FQGNSA. The length of the CDR3 is 15 residues.